Sequencing of this T cell receptor (beta chain) was carried out in a study of blood T cell repertoires in COVID-19. In the study overall: Acute and convalescent COVID-19 specimens originated in the United States, Italy and Spain. T cells, B-cell-depleted T cells, or PBMCs provided the cDNA or gDNA that served as material.

Per the germline V gene, CDR1 is SQVTM and CDR2 is ANQGSEA. V dropped 3 bases and J dropped 3 bases, with 17 bases sitting between them. The CDR3 is 15 residues long. Authors' processing steps: From reference gene primer amplification, estimates of nucleated cell counts were derived. Assay: immunoSEQ multiplex PCR; the TCRdb copy retains only in-frame clones and omits some. V and J calls and clone size follow that table, whereas D and trimming were derived from the DNA. The table includes 110,000 or so clones, 75% to 85% detected once. This chain links TRBV29-1 with TRBJ1-2; TRBD1 is a possible D gene (6 bases). The sequenced material came from peripheral blood. This receptor was identified in a human donor in a cohort sampled during active COVID-19. CDR3 sequence reads: CSVDGDPGVDYGYTF. CDR3 DNA sequence: TGCAGCGTTGATGGGGACCCAGGGGTTGACTATGGCTACACCTTC. Complete variable domain (other parts from reference TRBV29-1 and TRBJ1-2): SAVISQKPSRDICQRGTSLTIQCQVDSQVTMMFWYRQQPGQSLTLIATANQGSEATYESGFVIDKFPISRPNLTFSTLTVSNMSPEDSSIYLCSVDGDPGVDYGYTFGSGTRLTVV.